The source of this TCR beta chain is a study of response to subunit inactivated influenza vaccine. About this clonotype itself: The antigen remains undetermined.

This CDR3 spans 13 amino acids. CDR1 is LGHDT, CDR2 YNNKEL, per germline (reference sequence). V shed 4 bases and J shed 4 bases, with 9 bases lying between them. Study-wide points: After each seasonal influenza vaccination, few new T cells are recruited, the authors suggested.

TCRdb processed the RT-PCR reads anew with MiXCR; each CDR3 protein has one entry. This table has 280,000 or so distinct CDR3 sequences, around a fifth appearing once. Specimen: PBMCs from blood, collected around 22 months after vaccination. The clonotype was recovered from a man aged 50 to 69 who received an inactivated influenza vaccine. The genes are TRBV3-1 and TRBJ2-3, with D perhaps matching TRBD2 (5 bases). The CDR3 is CASSPHGADTQYF. The CDR3 region has the DNA TGTGCCAGCAGCCCACACGGGGCAGATACGCAGTATTTT.